This T cell receptor beta chain was documented in a study of technical replicates of blood from several donors. V was clipped by 5 bases and J by 0 bases, with 14 bases between them. The CDR3 has 16 residues. Germline lookup yields CDR1 MDHEN and CDR2 SYDVKM. Some clones are missing from TCRdb's copy, which holds only in-frame ones; the method was immunoSEQ multiplex PCR. The profile shows about 88,000 clones, over 90% of them singletons. The source material was T cells isolated from PBMCs. The chain has TRBV28 and TRBJ2-1; D is possibly TRBD2 (6 bases). The clonotype originates from a human donor in good health. The CDR3 sequence is CASSPPGLSSYNEQFF. The DNA for the CDR3 is TGTGCCAGCAGTCCGCCGGGACTGAGCTCCTACAATGAGCAGTTCTTC.